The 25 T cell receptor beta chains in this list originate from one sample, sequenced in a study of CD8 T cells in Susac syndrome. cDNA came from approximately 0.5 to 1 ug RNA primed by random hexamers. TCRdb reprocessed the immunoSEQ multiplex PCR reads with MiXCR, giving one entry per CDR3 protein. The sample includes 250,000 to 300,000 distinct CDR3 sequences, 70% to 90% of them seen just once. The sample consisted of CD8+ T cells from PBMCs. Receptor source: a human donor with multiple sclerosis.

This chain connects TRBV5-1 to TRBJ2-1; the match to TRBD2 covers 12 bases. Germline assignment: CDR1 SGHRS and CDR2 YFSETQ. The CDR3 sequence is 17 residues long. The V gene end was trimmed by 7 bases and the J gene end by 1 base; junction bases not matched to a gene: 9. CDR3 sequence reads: CASGRTSGKVSYNEQFF. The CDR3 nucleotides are TGCGCCAGCGGACGGACTAGCGGGAAAGTGTCCTACAATGAGCAGTTCTTC.

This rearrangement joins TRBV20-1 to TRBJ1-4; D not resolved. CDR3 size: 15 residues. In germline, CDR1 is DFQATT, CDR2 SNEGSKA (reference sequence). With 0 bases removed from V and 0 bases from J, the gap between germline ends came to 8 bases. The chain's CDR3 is CSARDPTATNEKLFF. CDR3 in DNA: TGCAGTGCTAGAGATCCGACCGCAACTAATGAAAAACTGTTTTTT.

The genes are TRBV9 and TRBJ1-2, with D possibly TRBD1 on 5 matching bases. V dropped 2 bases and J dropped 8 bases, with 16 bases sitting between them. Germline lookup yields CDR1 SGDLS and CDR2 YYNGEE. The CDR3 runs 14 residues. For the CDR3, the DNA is TGTGCCAGCAGCGTGGGGCGGGGAATAGGCGGCTACACCTTC. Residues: CASSVGRGIGGYTF.

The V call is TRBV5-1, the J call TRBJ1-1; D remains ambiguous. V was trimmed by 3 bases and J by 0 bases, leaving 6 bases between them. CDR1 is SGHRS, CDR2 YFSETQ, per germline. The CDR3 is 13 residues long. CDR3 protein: CASSSDVNTEAFF. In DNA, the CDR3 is TGCGCCAGCAGCTCGGACGTGAACACTGAAGCTTTCTTT.

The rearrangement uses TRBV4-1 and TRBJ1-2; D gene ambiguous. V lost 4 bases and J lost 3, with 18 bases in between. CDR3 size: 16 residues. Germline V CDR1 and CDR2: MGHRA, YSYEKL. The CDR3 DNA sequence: TGCGCCAGCAGCCTCGTCCGAGGACGGTCCGACTATGGCTACACCTTC. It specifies CASSLVRGRSDYGYTF.

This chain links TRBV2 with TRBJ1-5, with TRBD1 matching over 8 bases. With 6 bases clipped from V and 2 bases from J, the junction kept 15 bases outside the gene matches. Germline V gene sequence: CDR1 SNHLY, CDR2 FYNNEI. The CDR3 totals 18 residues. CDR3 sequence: CASRAKGAGGNGNQPQHF. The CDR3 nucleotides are TGTGCCAGCAGAGCGAAAGGGGCAGGGGGCAATGGCAATCAGCCCCAGCATTTT. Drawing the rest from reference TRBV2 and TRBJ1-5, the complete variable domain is EPEVTQTPSHQVTQMGQEVILRCVPISNHLYFYWYRQILGQKVEFLVSFYNNEISEKSEIFDDQFSVERPDGSNFTLKIRSTKLEDSAMYFCASRAKGAGGNGNQPQHFGDGTRLSIL.

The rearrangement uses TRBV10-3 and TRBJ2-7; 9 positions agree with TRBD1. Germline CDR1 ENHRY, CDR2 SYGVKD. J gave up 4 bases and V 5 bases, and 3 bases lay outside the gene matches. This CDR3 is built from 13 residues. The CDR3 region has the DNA TGTGCCATCAGTTGGGACAGGGAATACGAGCAGTACTTC. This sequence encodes CAISWDREYEQYF.

For the CDR3, the DNA is TGTGCCAGCAGTTCCGCATCCAAAAACATTCAGTACTTC. Protein product: CASSSASKNIQYF. This chain connects TRBV27 to TRBJ2-4; no reliable D call. Trimming removed 4 bases at V and 2 bases at J, with 6 bases between. CDR3 length equals 13 residues. From germline, CDR1 is MNHEY and CDR2 SMNVEV (reference sequence).

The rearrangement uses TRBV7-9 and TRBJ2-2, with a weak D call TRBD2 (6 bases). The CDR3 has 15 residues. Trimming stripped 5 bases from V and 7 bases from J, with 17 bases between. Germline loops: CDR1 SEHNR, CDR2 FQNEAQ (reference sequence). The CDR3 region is CASSGGTDDNGELFF. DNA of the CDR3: TGTGCCAGCAGCGGGGGGACGGACGACAACGGGGAGCTGTTTTTT.

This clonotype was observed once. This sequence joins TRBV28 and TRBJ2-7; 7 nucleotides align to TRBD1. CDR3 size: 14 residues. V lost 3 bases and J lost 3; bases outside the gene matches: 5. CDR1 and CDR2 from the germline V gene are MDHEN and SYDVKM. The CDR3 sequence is CASSLLGQLYEQYF. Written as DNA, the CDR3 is TGTGCCAGCAGTTTGTTGGGACAGCTCTACGAGCAGTACTTC.

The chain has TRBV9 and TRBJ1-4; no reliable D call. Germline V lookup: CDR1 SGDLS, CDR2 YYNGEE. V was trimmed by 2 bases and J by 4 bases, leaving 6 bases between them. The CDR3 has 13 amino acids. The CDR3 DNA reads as TGTGCCAGCAGCGTTAGGGTTAATGAAAAACTGTTTTTT. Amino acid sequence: CASSVRVNEKLFF.

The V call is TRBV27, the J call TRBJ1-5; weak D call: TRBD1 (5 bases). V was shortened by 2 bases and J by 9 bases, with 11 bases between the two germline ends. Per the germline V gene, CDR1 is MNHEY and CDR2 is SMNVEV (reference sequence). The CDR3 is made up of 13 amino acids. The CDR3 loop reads CASSLQEQGPQHF. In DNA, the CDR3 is TGTGCCAGCAGTTTACAGGAGCAGGGGCCCCAGCATTTT.

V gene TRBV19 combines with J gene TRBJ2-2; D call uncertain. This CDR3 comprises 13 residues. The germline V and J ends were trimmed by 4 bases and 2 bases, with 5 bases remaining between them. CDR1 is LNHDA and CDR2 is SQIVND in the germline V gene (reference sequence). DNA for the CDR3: TGTGCCAGTAGTAAGGACAACACCGGGGAGCTGTTTTTT. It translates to CASSKDNTGELFF.

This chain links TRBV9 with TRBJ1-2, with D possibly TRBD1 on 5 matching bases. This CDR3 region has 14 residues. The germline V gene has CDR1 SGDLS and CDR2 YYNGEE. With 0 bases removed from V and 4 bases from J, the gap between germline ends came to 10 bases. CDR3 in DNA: TGTGCCAGCAGCGTAGGCCAGGGTGCCTATGGCTACACCTTC. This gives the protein CASSVGQGAYGYTF.

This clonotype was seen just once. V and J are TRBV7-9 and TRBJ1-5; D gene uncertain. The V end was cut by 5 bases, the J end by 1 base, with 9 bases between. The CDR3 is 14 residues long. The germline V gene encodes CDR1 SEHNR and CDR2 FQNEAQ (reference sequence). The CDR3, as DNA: TGTGCCAGCAGCCTATACGACAGCAATCAGCCCCAGCATTTT. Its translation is CASSLYDSNQPQHF.

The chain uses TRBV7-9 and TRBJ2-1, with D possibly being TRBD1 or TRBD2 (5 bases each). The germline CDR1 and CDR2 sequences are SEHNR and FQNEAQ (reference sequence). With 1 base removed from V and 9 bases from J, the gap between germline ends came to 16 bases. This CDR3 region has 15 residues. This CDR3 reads CASSLGGVGPSEQFF. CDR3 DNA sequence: TGTGCCAGCAGCTTAGGGGGAGTGGGACCCAGTGAGCAGTTCTTC. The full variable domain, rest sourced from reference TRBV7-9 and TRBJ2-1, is DTGVSQNPRHKITKRGQNVTFRCDPISEHNRLYWYRQTLGQGPEFLTYFQNEAQLEKSRLLSDRFSAERPKGSFSTLEIQRTEQGDSAMYLCASSLGGVGPSEQFFGPGTRLTVL.

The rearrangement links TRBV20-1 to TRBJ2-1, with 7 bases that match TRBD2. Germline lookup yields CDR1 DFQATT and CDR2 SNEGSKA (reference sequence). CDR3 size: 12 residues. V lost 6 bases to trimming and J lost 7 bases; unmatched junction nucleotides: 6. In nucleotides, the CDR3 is TGCAGTGCGGAGGGAGGGGTAAATGAGCAGTTCTTC. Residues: CSAEGGVNEQFF.

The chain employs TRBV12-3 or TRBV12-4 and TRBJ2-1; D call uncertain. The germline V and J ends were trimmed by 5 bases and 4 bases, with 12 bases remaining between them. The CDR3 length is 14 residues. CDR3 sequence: CASSRALLYNEQFF. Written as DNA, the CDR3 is TGTGCCAGCAGTCGCGCCCTTTTATACAATGAGCAGTTCTTC.

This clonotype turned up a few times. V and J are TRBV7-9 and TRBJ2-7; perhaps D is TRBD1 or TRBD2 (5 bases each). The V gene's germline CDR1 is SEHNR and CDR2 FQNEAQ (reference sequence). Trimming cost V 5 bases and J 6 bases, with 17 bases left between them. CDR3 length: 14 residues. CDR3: CASSPPGHRSEQYF. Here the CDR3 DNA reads TGTGCCAGCAGCCCGCCGGGGCACAGGTCCGAGCAGTACTTC. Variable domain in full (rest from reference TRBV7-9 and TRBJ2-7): DTGVSQNPRHKITKRGQNVTFRCDPISEHNRLYWYRQTLGQGPEFLTYFQNEAQLEKSRLLSDRFSAERPKGSFSTLEIQRTEQGDSAMYLCASSPPGHRSEQYFGPGTRLTVT.

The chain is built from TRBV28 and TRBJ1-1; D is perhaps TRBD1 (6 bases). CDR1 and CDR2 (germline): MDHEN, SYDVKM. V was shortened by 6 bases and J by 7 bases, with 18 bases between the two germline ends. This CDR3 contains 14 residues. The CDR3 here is CASSKPRRGVEAFF. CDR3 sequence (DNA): TGTGCCAGCAGCAAACCTAGGAGGGGGGTTGAAGCTTTCTTT.

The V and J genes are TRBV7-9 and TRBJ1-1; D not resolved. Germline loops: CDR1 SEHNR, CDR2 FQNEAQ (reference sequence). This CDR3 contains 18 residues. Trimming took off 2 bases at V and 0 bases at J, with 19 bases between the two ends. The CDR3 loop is CASSLLGGPVTMNTEAFF. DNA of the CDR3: TGTGCCAGCAGCTTACTGGGAGGGCCAGTAACCATGAACACTGAAGCTTTCTTT.

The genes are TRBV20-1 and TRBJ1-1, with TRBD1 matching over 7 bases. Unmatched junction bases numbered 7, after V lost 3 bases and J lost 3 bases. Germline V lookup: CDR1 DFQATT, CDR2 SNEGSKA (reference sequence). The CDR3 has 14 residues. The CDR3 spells CSASPTGDYTEAFF. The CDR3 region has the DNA TGCAGTGCTAGTCCTACAGGGGATTACACTGAAGCTTTCTTT.

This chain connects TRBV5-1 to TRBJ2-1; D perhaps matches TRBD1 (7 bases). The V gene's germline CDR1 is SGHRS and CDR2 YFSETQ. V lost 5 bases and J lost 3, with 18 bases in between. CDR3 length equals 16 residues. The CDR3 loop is CASREGAVRIYNEQFF. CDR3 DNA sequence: TGCGCCAGCAGGGAGGGGGCAGTGAGGATCTACAATGAGCAGTTCTTC.

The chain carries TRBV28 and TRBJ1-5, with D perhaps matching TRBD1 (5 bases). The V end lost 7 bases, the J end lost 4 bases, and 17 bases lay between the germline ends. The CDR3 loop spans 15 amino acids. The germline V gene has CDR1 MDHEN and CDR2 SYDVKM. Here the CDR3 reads CASTPTARVNQPQHF. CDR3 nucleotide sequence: TGTGCCAGCACCCCCACGGCCAGGGTTAATCAGCCCCAGCATTTT.

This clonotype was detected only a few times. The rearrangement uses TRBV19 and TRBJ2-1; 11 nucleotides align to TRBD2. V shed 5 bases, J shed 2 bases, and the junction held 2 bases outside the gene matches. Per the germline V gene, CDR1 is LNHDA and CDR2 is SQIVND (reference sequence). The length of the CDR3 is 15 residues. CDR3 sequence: CASSSTSGTYNEQFF. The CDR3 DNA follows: TGTGCCAGTAGTTCGACTAGCGGGACCTACAATGAGCAGTTCTTC.